The 10 T cell receptor beta chains below all came from one sample that was sequenced in a study of blood T cell repertoires in COVID-19. TCRdb keeps only in-frame clones here, not all; method: immunoSEQ multiplex PCR. The sample lists some 110,000 clones, 71% seen once, with more than 0.8% in the top ten. The specimen was peripheral blood. The source of these receptors is a human donor with acute or convalescent COVID-19. The donor label of this sample is uncertain.

The V gene is TRBV24-1, the J gene TRBJ2-2; 7 bases map to TRBD1. Germline V CDR1 and CDR2: KGHDR, SFDVKD. CDR3 length equals 15 residues. V was clipped by 6 bases and J by 5 bases; unmatched bases: 8. The CDR3 DNA sequence: TGTGCCACCAGTTCGACAGGGAAGGGGACCGGGGAGCTGTTTTTT. This codes for CATSSTGKGTGELFF.

DNA of the CDR3: TGTGCCAGTAGTATAGCCCCCGGGGACATTCAGTACTTC. Translating it yields CASSIAPGDIQYF. This sequence joins TRBV19 and TRBJ2-4, with D perhaps TRBD2 (5 bases). There are 13 residues in the CDR3. Trimming pared 1 base from V and 8 bases from J, leaving 9 bases between. Germline V gives CDR1 LNHDA, CDR2 SQIVND (reference sequence). The full variable domain, its missing parts supplied by reference TRBV19 and TRBJ2-4, is DGGITQSPKYLFRKEGQNVTLSCEQNLNHDAMYWYRQDPGQGLRLIYYSQIVNDFQKGDIAEGYSVSREKKESFPLTVTSAQKNPTAFYLCASSIAPGDIQYFGAGTRLSVL.

The chain joins TRBV28 to TRBJ1-2, with a tentative D call TRBD1 (5 bases). Trimming removed 4 bases from V and 4 bases from J, with 10 bases in between. In germline, CDR1 is MDHEN, CDR2 SYDVKM. This CDR3 has 13 amino acids. The CDR3 sequence is CASSSPGIYGYTF. CDR3 coding DNA: TGTGCCAGCAGTTCCCCAGGGATCTATGGCTACACCTTC.

This clone has only one observation. J is TRBJ2-1 and V is TRBV9; TRBD1 matches 8 bases. V lost 4 bases, J lost 7 bases, and 13 bases stayed unmatched. Germline loops: CDR1 SGDLS, CDR2 YYNGEE. This CDR3 is 16 amino acids long. The CDR3 bases are TGTGCCAGCAGCATCACCGGGACAGGCTTACCGAATGAGCAGTTCTTC. It specifies CASSITGTGLPNEQFF.

The chain is built from TRBV3-1 (or the pseudogene TRBV3-2) and TRBJ2-3; 7 bases line up with TRBD2. The germline V gene has CDR1 LGHDT and CDR2 YNNKEL (reference sequence). The CDR3 spans 14 residues. J gave up 9 bases and V 0 bases, and 6 bases lay outside the gene matches. DNA for the CDR3: TGTGCCAGCAGCCAAGATGGGCGGCGGGGGACGCAGTATTTT. Amino acid sequence: CASSQDGRRGTQYF.

This rearrangement joins TRBV28 to TRBJ2-7, with D perhaps matching TRBD2 (5 bases). The ends were cut back, 7 bases at V and 2 bases at J, with 12 bases in the middle. This CDR3 region has 13 residues. Germline-derived CDR1 and CDR2 are MDHEN and SYDVKM. The CDR3 protein is CASKGPAAYEQYF. The CDR3 DNA is TGTGCCAGCAAAGGGCCAGCGGCCTACGAGCAGTACTTC.

The V and J genes are TRBV30 and TRBJ2-2, with TRBD1 matching 7 bases. V lost 1 base and J lost 7; bases outside the gene matches: 6. Germline CDR1 GTSNPN, CDR2 SVGIG (reference sequence). The CDR3 has 14 amino acids. The CDR3 here is CAWSEGADDGELFF. Written as DNA, the CDR3 is TGTGCCTGGAGTGAGGGGGCAGATGACGGGGAGCTGTTTTTT.

This clone was picked up a small number of times. The chain combines TRBV24-1 with TRBJ1-4; 9 bases align to TRBD1. The CDR3 consists of 14 residues. The V gene end was trimmed by 3 bases and the J gene end by 7 bases; junction bases not matched to a gene: 2. Germline V gives CDR1 KGHDR, CDR2 SFDVKD. This chain's CDR3 is CATSDGTGIEKLFF. CDR3 DNA: TGTGCCACCAGTGATGGGACAGGGATTGAAAAACTGTTTTTT.

The chain recombines TRBV7-9 with TRBJ2-5, with D possibly being TRBD2 (5 bases). The CDR3 has 16 residues. V was clipped by 5 bases and J by 1 base, with 17 bases between them. The germline gives CDR1 SEHNR, CDR2 FQNEAQ (reference sequence). The CDR3 loop is CASSTPLAVVQETQYF. The DNA for the CDR3 is TGTGCCAGCAGCACCCCCCTAGCCGTAGTCCAAGAGACCCAGTACTTC.

The V gene is TRBV9, the J gene TRBJ1-1; 8 positions agree with TRBD1. The CDR3 loop spans 13 amino acids. J was trimmed by 7 bases and V by 2 bases; bases with no gene match: 4. Germline V gives CDR1 SGDLS, CDR2 YYNGEE. The CDR3 protein is CASSVTGEDEAFF. The CDR3 nucleotides are TGTGCCAGCAGCGTGACAGGGGAGGATGAAGCTTTCTTT. The variable domain in full, completed from reference TRBV9 and TRBJ1-1, reads DSGVTQTPKHLITATGQRVTLRCSPRSGDLSVYWYQQSLDQGLQFLIQYYNGEERAKGNILERFSAQQFPDLHSELNLSSLELGDSALYFCASSVTGEDEAFFGQGTRLTVV.